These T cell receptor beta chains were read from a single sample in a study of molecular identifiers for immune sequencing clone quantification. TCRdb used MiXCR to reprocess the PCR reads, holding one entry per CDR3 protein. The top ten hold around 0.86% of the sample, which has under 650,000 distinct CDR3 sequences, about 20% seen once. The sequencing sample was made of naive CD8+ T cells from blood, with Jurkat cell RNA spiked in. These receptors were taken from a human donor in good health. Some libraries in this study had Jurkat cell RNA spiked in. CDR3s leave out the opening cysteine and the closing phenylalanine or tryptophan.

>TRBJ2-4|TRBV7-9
ASAGGEYSAKNIQY
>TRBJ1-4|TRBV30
AWSVLGGTNEKLF
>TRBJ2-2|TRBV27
ASSAGTSAGELF
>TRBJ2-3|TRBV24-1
ATQTSGRVYTQY
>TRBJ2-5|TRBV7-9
ASSLELAGAVVETQY
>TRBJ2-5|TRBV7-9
ASSLAFDGPQETQY
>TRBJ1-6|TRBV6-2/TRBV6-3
ASSFGTGDNSPLH
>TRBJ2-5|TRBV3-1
ASSQGETRAVVTQY
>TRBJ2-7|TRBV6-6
ASTVGTPYEQY
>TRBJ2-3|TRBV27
ASSSAPLAGATSDTQY
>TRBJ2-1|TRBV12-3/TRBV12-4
ASSLGVGLYNEQF
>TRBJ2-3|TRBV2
ASSPGHFTDTQY
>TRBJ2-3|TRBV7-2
ASSLNVAGGVSGTQY
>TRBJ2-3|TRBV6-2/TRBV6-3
ASRSIAASTDTRY
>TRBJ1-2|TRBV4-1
ASSQGQGGFYGYT